A selection of T cell receptor beta chains follows, all from one sample in a study of beta chain features in type 1 diabetes. Method: immunoSEQ multiplex PCR; TCRdb's copy keeps in-frame clones and lacks some. The table shows 500,000 to 850,000 clones, with 11% to 15% occurring only once. The specimen was naive CD4+ T cells from blood. Receptors were obtained from a man younger than 35 with type 1 diabetes. Each CDR3 is given with its conserved first and last residue. D genes are given only for firm matches. Size values are once, few and many counts, or a class for expanded clones, and some rows have none.

TRBJ2-6,-,TRBV28,-,TGTGCCAGCAGTCTCCCCTCTGGGGCCAACGTCCTGACTTTC,CASSLPSGANVLTF
TRBJ1-1,-,TRBV4-3,-,TGCGCCAGCAGTTCCAGGGAAAACACTGAAGCTTTCTTT,CASSSRENTEAFF
TRBJ1-2,-,TRBV9,-,TGTGCCAGCAGCGTACAGGGCAACTATGGCTACACCTTC,CASSVQGNYGYTF
TRBJ2-2,-,TRBV30,-,TGTGCCTGGGGCTATGGGGGCACCGGGGAGCTGTTTTTT,CAWGYGGTGELFF
TRBJ2-2,-,TRBV18,-,TGTGCCAGCTCCCTTGGCAGAGCGAACACCGGGGAGCTGTTTTTT,CASSLGRANTGELFF
TRBJ2-3,-,TRBV6-5,TRBD1,TGTGCCAGCCGTCACCATACAGGGGGAGATACGCAGTATTTT,CASRHHTGGDTQYF
TRBJ2-5,-,TRBV29-1,TRBD1,TGCAGCGTTCGGACAGGGTTTAGCCAAGAGACCCAGTACTTC,CSVRTGFSQETQYF
TRBJ2-1,few,TRBV15,-,TGTGCCACCACCCCCGAGATGGCGGGGGCGGTTGAGCAGTTCTTC,CATTPEMAGAVEQFF
TRBJ2-1,-,TRBV4-2,TRBD2,TGTGCCAGCAGCCTCACCGGGACTAGAGACTATGAGCAGTTCTTC,CASSLTGTRDYEQFF
TRBJ2-2,-,TRBV11-3,TRBD1,TGTGCCAGCAGCTCCCAGGGGGCGAACACCGGGGAGCTGTTTTTT,CASSSQGANTGELFF
TRBJ2-7,-,TRBV2,-,TGTGCCAGCAGTGAAGCTCTCCGGCAGTCCAAGGACCGCTTC,CASSEALRQSKDRF
TRBJ1-1,few,TRBV29-1,-,TGCAGCGTTGGAGAGGGGACTGAAGCTTTCTTT,CSVGEGTEAFF
TRBJ2-3,-,TRBV7-2,-,TGTGCCAGCAGCTTAGCGGTCGGGAGCACAGATACGCAGTATTTT,CASSLAVGSTDTQYF
TRBJ2-7,few,TRBV28,TRBD1,TGTGCCAGCAGTTTACCCGGACAGGGATTCGTTGGCGAGCAGTACTTC,CASSLPGQGFVGEQYF
TRBJ2-7,few,TRBV9,-,TGTGCCAGCAGCGATCTCAGGGGTAACGAGCAGTACTTC,CASSDLRGNEQYF
TRBJ2-3,-,TRBV10-3,-,TGTGCCATCAAACAGGACACAGATACGCAGTATTTT,CAIKQDTDTQYF
TRBJ1-1,few,TRBV5-4,-,TGTGCCAGCAGCAAGAAAACAGTACACACTGAAGCTTTCTTT,CASSKKTVHTEAFF
TRBJ2-1,few,TRBV7-6,-,TGTGCCAGCAGCTCGAACAGGCACAATGAGCAGTTCTTC,CASSSNRHNEQFF
TRBJ2-1,few,TRBV6-4,TRBD2,TGTGCCAGCAGTGATCAAGCGGGGGTAGTCGAGCAGTTCTTC,CASSDQAGVVEQFF
TRBJ1-2,-,TRBV29-1,-,TGCAGCGCCCCTAGGGCGAGAGGCTACACCTTC,CSAPRARGYTF
TRBJ2-1,-,TRBV6-4,TRBD2,TGTGCCAGCAGTGAGAGGACTAGCGCGAGGAATGAGCAGTTCTTC,CASSERTSARNEQFF
TRBJ1-2,-,TRBV28,-,TGTGCCAGCAGTTTAGTACAGGGAAGCTATGGCTACACCTTC,CASSLVQGSYGYTF
TRBJ2-7,few,TRBV4-3,-,TGCGCCAGCAGCCAAGACGGATCCGGGGCCCCCTACGAGCAGTACTTC,CASSQDGSGAPYEQYF
TRBJ2-2,few,TRBV9,TRBD1,TGTGCCAGCAGCTCCTGGACAGGGAGGAACACCGGGGAGCTGTTTTTT,CASSSWTGRNTGELFF
TRBJ2-3,few,TRBV5-6,-,TGTGCCAGCAGCTTGGGGAGACTCACAGATACGCAGTATTTT,CASSLGRLTDTQYF
TRBJ2-3,few,TRBV6-5,TRBD2,TGTGCCAGCAAAGGGAGGGCCGGGGATACGCAGTATTTT,CASKGRAGDTQYF
TRBJ2-5,few,TRBV29-1,TRBD1,TGCAGCGTCCTCGGCGACAGGGGAGCGCAAGAGACCCAGTACTTC,CSVLGDRGAQETQYF
TRBJ1-5,-,TRBV25-1,-,TGTGCCAGCAGTGTACTCGACCTGTCCGGCAGGGAGCTCCAGCATTTT,CASSVLDLSGRELQHF
TRBJ1-1,-,TRBV7-6,TRBD1,TGTGCCAGCAGTAACAGGGGCAACGGATCTCCTGAAGCTTTCTTT,CASSNRGNGSPEAFF
TRBJ1-1,-,TRBV6-5,-,TGTGCCAGCAGTTGGGAGGCCCTCAACCCGAACACTGAAGCTTTCTTT,CASSWEALNPNTEAFF
TRBJ1-6,-,TRBV7-2,TRBD1,TGTGCCAGCAGCCGCGACAGGGGTTCTTCACCCCTCCACTTT,CASSRDRGSSPLHF
TRBJ2-5,-,TRBV20-1,-,TGCAGTGCTAGTACCGCGGAGACCCAGTACTTC,CSASTAETQYF
TRBJ1-4,few,TRBV4-2,TRBD1,TGTGCCAGCAGCCTGGGCCGGGACAGTCGAAATGAAAAACTGTTTTTT,CASSLGRDSRNEKLFF
TRBJ2-3,few,TRBV30,-,TGTGCCTGGAGCCCGGCCTTAGCTGGGACAGATACGCAGTATTTT,CAWSPALAGTDTQYF
TRBJ1-1,-,TRBV7-2,-,TGTGCCAGCAGCTTCGACGGGAACACTGAAGCTTTCTTT,CASSFDGNTEAFF
TRBJ1-5,few,TRBV6-6,-,TGTGCCAGCAGTTACGACGGGGCCTATAGCAATCAGCCCCAGCATTTT,CASSYDGAYSNQPQHF